A single sample is the source of the 30 T cell receptor beta chains below, sequenced in a study of PD-1 blockade in classical Hodgkin lymphoma. Relapse after autologous stem cell transplantation occurred in every patient, and brentuximab vedotin exposure varied. Profiling relied on immunoSEQ multiplex PCR, and the TCRdb table lists in-frame clones only, not all of them. The table records some 84,000 clones, 85% to 95% of them present only once. Here the sequenced sample was peripheral blood mononuclear cells (PBMCs), taken before the second cycle of nivolumab. Every receptor here comes from a human donor with classical Hodgkin lymphoma.

The J gene is TRBJ2-7, the V gene TRBV28, with 7 positions matching TRBD2. This CDR3 contains 16 residues. The germline V gene encodes CDR1 MDHEN and CDR2 SYDVKM. The J segment lost 4 bases and the V segment lost 6 bases, leaving 15 bases of the junction unmatched. The CDR3 nucleotides are TGTGCCAGCAGCCCTATTCTCCGGGAGGCCCAATACGAGCAGTACTTC. Amino acid sequence: CASSPILREAQYEQYF. The full variable domain, rest sourced from reference TRBV28 and TRBJ2-7, is DVKVTQSSRYLVKRTGEKVFLECVQDMDHENMFWYRQDPGLGLRLIYFSYDVKMKEKGDIPEGYSVSREKKERFSLILESASTNQTSMYLCASSPILREAQYEQYFGPGTRLTVT.

The rearrangement uses TRBV7-6 and TRBJ1-5; TRBD1 might be the D (6 bases). Germline V gene data show CDR1 as SGHVS and CDR2 as FNYEAQ. This CDR3 contains 12 residues. Trimming removed 3 bases at V and 9 bases at J, with 9 bases between. CDR3 protein: CASSFPGAPQHF. CDR3 nucleotide sequence: TGTGCCAGCAGCTTCCCGGGGGCGCCCCAGCATTTT. The full variable domain, with the rest looked up from reference TRBV7-6 and TRBJ1-5, is GAGVSQSPRYKVTKRGQDVALRCDPISGHVSLYWYRQALGQGPEFLTYFNYEAQQDKSGLPNDRFSAERPEGSISTLTIQRTEQRDSAMYRCASSFPGAPQHFGDGTRLSIL.

The V gene is TRBV6-6, the J gene TRBJ1-4; D is unresolved. Germline assignment: CDR1 MNHNY and CDR2 SVGAGI (reference sequence). This CDR3 contains 16 residues. Trimming removed 3 bases from V and 2 bases from J, with 13 bases in between. The CDR3 spells CASSYPPTDTNEKLFF. The CDR3 nucleotides are TGTGCCAGCAGTTATCCCCCGACGGACACTAATGAAAAACTGTTTTTT.

This sequence joins TRBV5-1 and TRBJ1-2, with 10 bases fitting TRBD1. Trimming took 4 bases from V and 7 from J; bases not matched to a gene: 7. Germline CDR1 SGHRS, CDR2 YFSETQ. The CDR3 contains 14 residues. CDR3 in amino acids: CASSPGQGSGGYTF. In nucleotides, the CDR3 is TGCGCCAGCAGCCCGGGACAGGGGAGTGGTGGCTACACCTTC.

This sequence joins TRBV4-1 and TRBJ2-2; unclear D gene. Germline assignment: CDR1 MGHRA and CDR2 YSYEKL. This CDR3 spans 13 amino acids. Trimming took 2 bases from V and 2 from J, leaving 3 bases between them. CDR3 nucleotides: TGCGCCAGCAGCCAACTTAACACCGGGGAGCTGTTTTTT. This sequence encodes CASSQLNTGELFF.

The CDR3 is CASSLGGNSGNTIYF. CDR3 DNA sequence: TGTGCCAGCAGCTTGGGGGGGAACTCTGGAAACACCATATATTTT. V and J are TRBV5-4 and TRBJ1-3, with D perhaps matching TRBD1 (5 bases). Germline CDR1 and CDR2: SGHNT and YYREEE (reference sequence). There are 15 residues in the CDR3. Trimming left V 0 bases short and J 0 bases short, with 7 bases between.

This sequence joins TRBV6-5 and TRBJ2-5; weak D call: TRBD1 (5 bases). V lost 1 base to trimming and J lost 5 bases, with 11 bases between them. The CDR3 covers 14 residues. The germline V gene encodes CDR1 MNHEY and CDR2 SVGAGI. This chain's CDR3 is CASSYLAGSETQYF. CDR3 nucleotide sequence: TGTGCCAGCAGTTACTTGGCAGGGTCGGAGACCCAGTACTTC.

The chain links TRBV7-2 to TRBJ2-7; TRBD2 matches 10 bases. The V and J ends lost 1 base and 9 bases, in that order; junction bases with no gene match: 15. The V gene's germline CDR1 is SGHTA and CDR2 FQGNSA. This CDR3 region has 17 residues. The CDR3, as DNA: TGTGCCAGCAGCTTAGGGAGGGCTAGCGGGAGAATAGTAGGGCAGTACTTC. It specifies CASSLGRASGRIVGQYF.

This clone was counted a single time. The chain is built from TRBV18 and TRBJ1-1; possible D gene TRBD1, 5 bases. CDR1 is KGHSH, CDR2 LQKENI, per germline. V was shortened by 1 base and J by 1 base, with 13 bases between the two germline ends. The CDR3 runs to 16 residues. The CDR3 is CASSPLQGVPNTEAFF. CDR3 coding DNA: TGTGCCAGCTCACCACTGCAGGGAGTTCCGAACACTGAAGCTTTCTTT. The whole variable domain, filled in from reference TRBV18 and TRBJ1-1, reads NAGVMQNPRHLVRRRGQEARLRCSPMKGHSHVYWYRQLPEEGLKFMVYLQKENIIDESGMPKERFSAEFPKEGPSILRIQQVVRGDSAAYFCASSPLQGVPNTEAFFGQGTRLTVV.

This chain joins TRBV7-9 and TRBJ2-2; D is possibly TRBD1 or TRBD2 (6 bases each). From germline, CDR1 is SEHNR and CDR2 FQNEAQ (reference sequence). CDR3 length equals 16 residues. Trimming removed 5 bases at V and 1 base at J, with 14 bases between. Here the CDR3 DNA reads TGTGCCAGCAGCCGTCGGGGGCCAATGAACACCGGGGAGCTGTTTTTT. Its protein is CASSRRGPMNTGELFF.

The CDR3 bases are TGTGCCAGCAGTTCAGGACAGGGGATAGTCTACGAGCAGTACTTC. Protein product: CASSSGQGIVYEQYF. The chain combines TRBV28 with TRBJ2-7; 9 nucleotides agree with TRBD1. The CDR3 is 15 amino acids. Germline V gene sequence: CDR1 MDHEN, CDR2 SYDVKM. Trimming removed 4 bases from V and 3 bases from J; junction bases left unmatched: 7.

This chain connects TRBV9 to TRBJ2-2, with 8 bases matching TRBD2. V gave up 4 bases and J gave up 3 bases; unmatched junction bases: 11. Germline loops: CDR1 SGDLS, CDR2 YYNGEE. This CDR3 is built from 17 residues. CDR3 in amino acids: CASSTSGVAGYTGELFF. The DNA for the CDR3 is TGTGCCAGCAGCACCTCGGGGGTAGCGGGATACACCGGGGAGCTGTTTTTT.

The J gene is TRBJ1-2, the V gene TRBV30, with TRBD1 matching over 9 bases. Germline V gives CDR1 GTSNPN, CDR2 SVGIG (reference sequence). CDR3 length equals 14 residues. The junction had 8 bases not matched to a gene; V was cut back by 5 bases and J by 4 bases. In nucleotides, the CDR3 is TGTGCCTGGGGAACCGGGACAGGGTTCTATGGCTACACCTTC. Protein product: CAWGTGTGFYGYTF.

This clone was seen only once. V is TRBV5-1 and J is TRBJ2-7; 10 nucleotides agree with TRBD1. The CDR3 totals 14 residues. V shed 5 bases, J shed 0 bases, and the junction held 2 bases outside the gene matches. Germline lookup yields CDR1 SGHRS and CDR2 YFSETQ. CDR3: CASRGQGSSYEQYF. For the CDR3, the DNA is TGCGCCAGCAGGGGACAGGGGAGCTCCTACGAGCAGTACTTC.

CDR3: CSVLGTGGHLTF. CDR3 sequence (DNA): TGCAGCGTATTGGGGACAGGGGGGCATCTGACTTTC. V and J are TRBV29-1 and TRBJ2-6; TRBD1 agrees at 11 bases. Germline trimming cut 6 bases from V and 16 bases from J; bases unmatched to any gene: 8. Per the germline V gene, CDR1 is SQVTM and CDR2 is ANQGSEA. This CDR3 comprises 12 residues.

The chain joins TRBV27 to TRBJ2-7; D not resolved. Per germline, CDR1 MNHEY and CDR2 SMNVEV (reference sequence). V gave up 5 bases and J gave up 0 bases, with 8 bases separating them. The CDR3 has 13 amino acids. CDR3 sequence: CASSAHSSYEQYF. For the CDR3, the DNA is TGTGCCAGCAGTGCCCACAGCTCCTACGAGCAGTACTTC.

V and J are TRBV6-6 and TRBJ2-7, with D perhaps matching TRBD2 (5 bases). Trimming shortened V by 2 bases and J by 2 bases, and 13 bases separated the two germline ends. Germline assignment: CDR1 MNHNY and CDR2 SVGAGI (reference sequence). The CDR3 is made up of 15 amino acids. DNA of the CDR3: TGTGCCAGCAGTTACCTTCCGGAGGCCCCCTACGAGCAGTACTTC. It is translated as CASSYLPEAPYEQYF.

The chain employs TRBV6-1 and TRBJ2-7, with TRBD2 matching over 11 bases. From germline, CDR1 is MNHNS and CDR2 SASEGT. This CDR3 contains 16 residues. V lost 1 base, J lost 2 bases, and 4 bases stayed unmatched. The CDR3 sequence is CASSEGLAGQAYEQYF. The CDR3 DNA reads TGTGCCAGCAGTGAAGGACTAGCGGGGCAAGCCTACGAGCAGTACTTC.

This clone was found once. The genes are TRBV2 and TRBJ2-7, with D perhaps matching TRBD1 or TRBD2 (5 bases each). With 6 bases removed from V and 7 bases from J, the gap between germline ends came to 13 bases. This CDR3 comprises 12 residues. The germline gives CDR1 SNHLY, CDR2 FYNNEI. CDR3 coding DNA: TGTGCCAGCAGCTTCCGGGGCTCAGAGCAGTACTTC. Protein sequence: CASSFRGSEQYF.

This chain links TRBV5-6 with TRBJ1-2; 7 nucleotides line up with TRBD1. Germline values: CDR1 SGHDT, CDR2 YYEEEE. The ends lost 4 bases at V and 7 bases at J; junction bases unmatched: 10. The CDR3 sequence is 14 residues long. CDR3 bases: TGTGCCAGCAGCACCCAGACAGGGTGGCCTGGCTACACCTTC. Protein: CASSTQTGWPGYTF.

In this sample, this clone turned up a few times. The genes are TRBV6-5 and TRBJ1-2; possibly TRBD1 for D (6 bases). Germline V gives CDR1 MNHEY, CDR2 SVGAGI. This CDR3 comprises 14 residues. V was pared by 5 bases and J by 8 bases, with 18 bases between. CDR3 loop: CASSPPQGQGGYTF. The CDR3 bases are TGTGCCAGCAGTCCGCCCCAGGGCCAGGGGGGCTACACCTTC.

The gene calls are TRBV30 and TRBJ1-2; D possibly corresponds to TRBD1 (5 bases). Looked up from germline, CDR1 is GTSNPN and CDR2 is SVGIG (reference sequence). The V gene lost 0 bases and the J gene lost 4 bases, with 12 bases spanning the gap. The CDR3 spans 14 residues. CDR3 bases: TGTGCCTGGAGTGTACAATGGGGGGGCTATGGCTACACCTTC. Its protein is CAWSVQWGGYGYTF.

The chain recombines TRBV9 with TRBJ2-4; D remains ambiguous. Germline V lookup: CDR1 SGDLS, CDR2 YYNGEE. This CDR3 comprises 18 residues. V was trimmed by 0 bases and J by 1 base, leaving 17 bases between them. The CDR3 DNA sequence: TGTGCCAGCAGCGTAGTGGTTGAAGTTGTGTTCGCCAAAAACATTCAGTACTTC. As protein: CASSVVVEVVFAKNIQYF.

CDR3 DNA: TGTGCCAGCAGCTTAGCACCAACAGGGGTGTTAGTCAACCTCAATGAGCAGTTCTTC. Its protein product is CASSLAPTGVLVNLNEQFF. The V call is TRBV7-6, the J call TRBJ2-1, with TRBD1 matching over 7 bases. Germline V gene sequence: CDR1 SGHVS, CDR2 FNYEAQ. The CDR3 consists of 19 residues. The J segment lost 6 bases and the V segment lost 0 bases, leaving 17 bases of the junction unmatched. The whole variable domain, filled in from reference TRBV7-6 and TRBJ2-1, reads GAGVSQSPRYKVTKRGQDVALRCDPISGHVSLYWYRQALGQGPEFLTYFNYEAQQDKSGLPNDRFSAERPEGSISTLTIQRTEQRDSAMYRCASSLAPTGVLVNLNEQFFGPGTRLTVL.

The gene calls are TRBV9 and TRBJ1-1; D gene unclear. This CDR3 region has 11 residues. V was clipped by 2 bases and J by 8 bases, with 7 bases between them. The V gene's germline CDR1 is SGDLS and CDR2 YYNGEE. CDR3 DNA: TGTGCCAGCAGCGTTAGAGGGGAAGCTTTCTTT. Translation gives CASSVRGEAFF.

V is TRBV5-4 and J is TRBJ2-1, with D possibly TRBD2 on 6 matching bases. CDR1 is SGHNT and CDR2 is YYREEE in the germline V gene (reference sequence). There are 15 residues in the CDR3. Trimming removed 1 base at V and 3 bases at J, with 11 bases between. The CDR3: CASSLRLAVYNEQFF. CDR3 nucleotide sequence: TGTGCCAGCAGCTTGAGATTAGCGGTCTACAATGAGCAGTTCTTC.

The chain joins TRBV11-2 to TRBJ2-3, with no clear D. Trimming cost V 5 bases and J 0 bases, with 18 bases left between them. The CDR3 spans 17 residues. Germline CDR1 SGHAT, CDR2 FQNNGV. The CDR3 loop is CASSLTVLGPSTDTQYF. The CDR3, as DNA: TGTGCCAGCAGCCTAACAGTATTAGGTCCTAGCACAGATACGCAGTATTTT.

This clone has only a few counts. The chain has TRBV2 and TRBJ2-5; no clear D gene. The germline V gene encodes CDR1 SNHLY and CDR2 FYNNEI. V was trimmed by 8 bases and J by 2 bases, leaving 9 bases between them. The CDR3 loop spans 12 amino acids. In nucleotides, the CDR3 is TGTGCCAGCGGTCAGACTCAAGAGACCCAGTACTTC. Its translation is CASGQTQETQYF.

The CDR3 loop reads CASSRGGTGQETQYF. CDR3 sequence (DNA): TGTGCCAGCAGCCGAGGGGGCACAGGGCAAGAGACCCAGTACTTC. The chain combines TRBV7-8 with TRBJ2-5; 7 bases agree with TRBD1. The CDR3 extends over 15 amino acids. CDR1 and CDR2 (germline): SGHVS, FQNEAQ. After removal of 5 bases from V and 2 bases from J, the junction contained 8 bases not matched to a gene. The complete variable domain, with remaining parts taken from reference TRBV7-8 and TRBJ2-5, reads GAGVSQSPRYKVAKRGQDVALRCDPISGHVSLFWYQQALGQGPEFLTYFQNEAQLDKSGLPSDRFFAERPEGSVSTLKIQRTQQEDSAVYLCASSRGGTGQETQYFGPGTRLLVL.

This clone was detected only once. The chain joins TRBV7-8 to TRBJ2-5; 11 nucleotides align to TRBD2. This CDR3 is 15 amino acids long. With V trimmed by 5 bases and J by 1 base, 3 bases remained unmatched. Germline V lookup: CDR1 SGHVS, CDR2 FQNEAQ. CDR3 residues: CASSVGLAVQETQYF. CDR3 coding DNA: TGTGCCAGCAGCGTGGGACTAGCGGTCCAAGAGACCCAGTACTTC.